A single sample is the source of the 32 T cell receptor beta chains below, sequenced in a study of cytomegalovirus exposure and HLA in healthy donors. Primers for the PCR totalled 60 Vbeta and 13 Jbeta. Data came from immunoSEQ multiplex PCR; TCRdb stores just in-frame clones and leaves some out. The table has 100,000 to 150,000 clones, approximately 80% seen once; the top ten hold around 4%. The source material was PBMCs. All receptors come from a man aged 40-50 years in good health and CMV-seronegative.

The chain employs TRBV9 and TRBJ1-2; the match to TRBD1 covers 8 bases. The CDR3 extends over 14 amino acids. V lost 3 bases to trimming and J lost 8 bases; unmatched junction nucleotides: 9. Germline V gene sequence: CDR1 SGDLS, CDR2 YYNGEE. The CDR3 is CASSDSGQAGGYTF. CDR3 nucleotides: TGTGCCAGCAGCGACTCGGGACAGGCAGGGGGCTACACCTTC.

The table lists this clone with a few counts. The chain combines TRBV19 with TRBJ2-2; D possibly corresponds to TRBD2 (7 bases). The V end was cut by 7 bases, the J end by 1 base, with 10 bases between. Germline V gene data show CDR1 as LNHDA and CDR2 as SQIVND (reference sequence). There are 14 residues in the CDR3. CDR3 loop: CASKRGGNTGELFF. For the CDR3, the DNA is TGTGCCAGTAAGAGGGGGGGGAACACCGGGGAGCTGTTTTTT.

The chain couples TRBV28 to TRBJ2-5; D gene uncertain. Germline V gene data show CDR1 as MDHEN and CDR2 as SYDVKM. CDR3 length: 15 residues. Trimming took off 1 base at V and 4 bases at J, with 13 bases between the two ends. The CDR3 DNA reads as TGTGCCAGCAGTTTATTTCGCGGAAGAATAGAGACCCAGTACTTC. It translates to CASSLFRGRIETQYF.

This chain links TRBV29-1 with TRBJ2-7; TRBD2 might be the D (5 bases). Per the germline V gene, CDR1 is SQVTM and CDR2 is ANQGSEA. CDR3 length: 14 residues. V lost 4 bases and J lost 7, with 20 bases in between. CDR3 DNA: TGCAGCGTTGCTCCAGGTAACGGACTTTGGGAGCAGTACTTC. This encodes CSVAPGNGLWEQYF.

This clone was recorded once. The chain combines TRBV5-6 with TRBJ1-4; D remains unclear. The germline CDR1 and CDR2 sequences are SGHDT and YYEEEE. The CDR3 is 16 amino acids. V gave up 0 bases and J gave up 2 bases, with 11 bases separating them. CDR3 loop: CASSLASGGTNEKLFF. The CDR3, as DNA: TGTGCCAGCAGCTTGGCCTCGGGTGGGACTAATGAAAAACTGTTTTTT.

This clone was seen a single time. This chain links TRBV4-3 with TRBJ1-1, with D maybe TRBD1 (6 bases). The V and J ends lost 1 base and 5 bases respectively, with 14 bases between them. Germline-derived CDR1 and CDR2 are LGHNA and YSLEER. The CDR3 covers 15 residues. The CDR3: CASSQAGAQGTEAFF. CDR3 DNA sequence: TGCGCCAGCAGCCAAGCAGGGGCTCAGGGAACTGAAGCTTTCTTT.

The V call is TRBV5-1, the J call TRBJ1-2, with D possibly TRBD1 on 6 matching bases. Looked up from germline, CDR1 is SGHRS and CDR2 is YFSETQ. This CDR3 contains 14 residues. Trimming stripped 3 bases from V and 8 bases from J, with 17 bases between. The CDR3 here is CASSSSTGNPGYTF. The DNA for the CDR3 is TGCGCCAGCAGCTCCTCGACAGGTAACCCCGGCTACACCTTC.

This clone was seen more than once but under ten times. The chain joins TRBV4-2 to TRBJ1-1; no firm D call. The V end lost 4 bases, the J end lost 1 base, and 13 bases lay between the germline ends. CDR1 is LGHNA, CDR2 YNFKEQ, per germline. The CDR3 covers 15 residues. Here the CDR3 reads CASSPLLGENTEAFF. DNA of the CDR3: TGTGCCAGCAGCCCACTACTGGGAGAGAACACTGAAGCTTTCTTT.

J is TRBJ1-3 and V is TRBV6-6, with 7 bases aligning to TRBD1. The CDR3 loop spans 16 amino acids. Trimming removed 6 bases from V and 0 bases from J; junction bases left unmatched: 8. From germline, CDR1 is MNHNY and CDR2 SVGAGI (reference sequence). The CDR3 here is CASSGLGTDSGNTIYF. For the CDR3, the DNA is TGTGCCAGCAGCGGACTCGGGACAGACTCTGGAAACACCATATATTTT.

This clone was counted between two and nine times. This chain connects TRBV2 to TRBJ2-3, with 12 bases fitting TRBD2. Germline CDR1 reads SNHLY; CDR2 reads FYNNEI. V shed 8 bases, J shed 1 base, and the junction held 7 bases outside the gene matches. The CDR3 totals 16 residues. The CDR3 reads CASGLAGGPGTDTQYF. CDR3 sequence (DNA): TGTGCCAGCGGGCTAGCGGGGGGGCCGGGCACAGATACGCAGTATTTT.

The CDR3 DNA follows: TGCAGCGTTAAAGGACAGAACCAAGAGACCCAGTACTTC. Protein: CSVKGQNQETQYF. V usage is TRBV29-1 and J usage is TRBJ2-5, with D possibly matching TRBD1 (6 bases). Germline lookup yields CDR1 SQVTM and CDR2 ANQGSEA. CDR3 length: 13 residues. V shed 5 bases and J shed 0 bases, with 10 bases lying between them.

The chain carries TRBV2 and TRBJ2-3; 7 bases agree with TRBD2. Germline V gene sequence: CDR1 SNHLY, CDR2 FYNNEI. The V and J ends lost 6 bases and 1 base, in that order; junction bases with no gene match: 7. The CDR3 loop spans 15 amino acids. This CDR3 is CASRGRSGGTDTQYF. The CDR3 DNA is TGTGCCAGCAGGGGTAGAAGCGGGGGCACAGATACGCAGTATTTT. The full variable domain, with the rest looked up from reference TRBV2 and TRBJ2-3, is EPEVTQTPSHQVTQMGQEVILRCVPISNHLYFYWYRQILGQKVEFLVSFYNNEISEKSEIFDDQFSVERPDGSNFTLKIRSTKLEDSAMYFCASRGRSGGTDTQYFGPGTRLTVL.

The V and J genes are TRBV10-3 and TRBJ1-1; D may be TRBD1 (5 bases). The V end was cut by 0 bases, the J end by 3 bases, with 8 bases between. Per the germline V gene, CDR1 is ENHRY and CDR2 is SYGVKD. CDR3 length equals 14 residues. The DNA for the CDR3 is TGTGCCATCAGTGAGTCTAAGGGGCACACTGAAGCTTTCTTT. Its translation: CAISESKGHTEAFF.

The genes are TRBV7-2 and TRBJ2-7; D might be TRBD1 (5 bases). Germline CDR1 reads SGHTA; CDR2 reads FQGNSA. The germline V and J ends were trimmed by 5 bases and 6 bases, with 17 bases remaining between them. CDR3 length equals 14 residues. CDR3 amino acids: CASSRRVAISEQYF. DNA of the CDR3: TGTGCCAGCAGCCGCAGGGTCGCTATTAGCGAGCAGTACTTC. The variable domain in full, completed from reference TRBV7-2 and TRBJ2-7, reads GAGVSQSPSNKVTEKGKDVELRCDPISGHTALYWYRQSLGQGLEFLIYFQGNSAPDKSGLPSDRFSAERTGGSVSTLTIQRTQQEDSAVYLCASSRRVAISEQYFGPGTRLTVT.

There are a few counts of this clone. The V gene is TRBV10-1, the J gene TRBJ2-1, with 9 bases fitting TRBD1. Germline V gives CDR1 WNHNN, CDR2 SYGVQD (reference sequence). After removal of 1 base from V and 1 base from J, the junction contained 5 bases not matched to a gene. The CDR3 extends over 17 amino acids. The CDR3 DNA sequence: TGCGCCAGCAGTGAGTTGAGGGACAGGGCTTCCTACAATGAGCAGTTCTTC. It codes for CASSELRDRASYNEQFF.

Comment on this clone: In the same sample, other DNA sequences code for this CDR3. The chain recombines TRBV7-9 with TRBJ1-1, with D perhaps TRBD1 (5 bases). This CDR3 is built from 13 residues. CDR1 SEHNR and CDR2 FQNEAQ come from the germline V gene (reference sequence). The germline V and J ends were trimmed by 3 bases and 3 bases, with 8 bases remaining between them. CDR3 region: CASSLGGDTEAFF. Here the CDR3 DNA reads TGTGCCAGCAGCTTGGGGGGAGACACTGAAGCTTTCTTT.

This clone was seen a single time. The V gene is TRBV28, the J gene TRBJ2-7; a weak D match, TRBD2 (5 bases). V was pared by 7 bases and J by 7 bases, with 26 bases between. The CDR3 runs 16 residues. CDR1 is MDHEN and CDR2 is SYDVKM in the germline V gene. The CDR3, as DNA: TGTGCCAGCAACCAACTGGGAGAAACCTCATTTAATGAGCAGTACTTC. As protein: CASNQLGETSFNEQYF.

This clone was found a few times. The V and J genes are TRBV6-1 and TRBJ1-1; D is unclear. Germline values: CDR1 MNHNS, CDR2 SASEGT. The CDR3 is 14 amino acids. V gave up 5 bases and J gave up 3 bases, with 13 bases separating them. The CDR3, as DNA: TGTGCCAGCAGTCCTCCCCGTTATGACACTGAAGCTTTCTTT. It codes for CASSPPRYDTEAFF.

The chain is built from TRBV6-5 and TRBJ2-5; 7 nucleotides match TRBD1. V lost 6 bases and J lost 4; bases outside the gene matches: 5. This CDR3 region has 13 residues. Germline CDR1 reads MNHEY; CDR2 reads SVGAGI. CDR3 coding DNA: TGTGCCAGCAGGCCGACAGGGCCAGAGACCCAGTACTTC. Translation gives CASRPTGPETQYF.

This clone appeared once. This sequence joins TRBV7-9 and TRBJ1-1; a weak D match, TRBD1 (5 bases). The CDR3 has 13 residues. V was shortened by 7 bases and J by 1 base, with 10 bases between the two germline ends. Per germline, CDR1 SEHNR and CDR2 FQNEAQ (reference sequence). The CDR3 loop is CASNMDTNTEAFF. The CDR3 region has the DNA TGTGCCAGCAACATGGACACGAACACTGAAGCTTTCTTT.

The rearrangement uses TRBV7-2 and TRBJ2-5, with 10 positions matching TRBD2. This CDR3 has 13 residues. The J segment lost 12 bases and the V segment lost 4 bases, leaving 8 bases of the junction unmatched. Germline V gene lookup returns CDR1 SGHTA and CDR2 FQGNSA. The CDR3 region is CASSSGTSGEKYF. The DNA for the CDR3 is TGTGCCAGCAGCTCAGGCACTAGCGGGGAGAAGTACTTC.

The J gene is TRBJ2-1, the V gene TRBV5-4, with 16 nucleotides matching TRBD2. Germline V gene lookup returns CDR1 SGHNT and CDR2 YYREEE (reference sequence). The CDR3 has 18 amino acids. V gave up 4 bases and J gave up 3 bases; unmatched junction bases: 7. The DNA of the CDR3 is TGTGCCAGCAGCCCCGGGACTAGCGGGGGGGCGGGCTACAATGAGCAGTTCTTC. Its translation is CASSPGTSGGAGYNEQFF.

The genes are TRBV11-1 and TRBJ1-6; 9 nucleotides agree with TRBD1. The CDR3 contains 14 residues. Trimming at V came to 5 bases and at J to 10 bases, leaving 6 bases not matched to a gene. CDR1 SGHAT and CDR2 FQDESV come from the germline V gene (reference sequence). CDR3 bases: TGTGCCAGCAGCCCCCGACAGGGGGACTCACCCCTCCACTTT. This sequence encodes CASSPRQGDSPLHF.

The V gene is TRBV5-1, the J gene TRBJ1-4, with a tentative D call TRBD1 (5 bases). The CDR3 sequence is 14 residues long. Germline values: CDR1 SGHRS, CDR2 YFSETQ. V lost 0 bases, J lost 7 bases, and 10 bases lay in between. The CDR3 protein is CASSLGQGREKLFF. The CDR3 DNA sequence: TGCGCCAGCAGCTTGGGGCAGGGTCGTGAAAAACTGTTTTTT.

The J gene is TRBJ1-5, the V gene TRBV7-2; D perhaps matches TRBD1 (5 bases). CDR3 length equals 15 residues. V was clipped by 2 bases and J by 3 bases, with 11 bases between them. The V gene's germline CDR1 is SGHTA and CDR2 FQGNSA. CDR3 in DNA: TGTGCCAGCAGCTTATTAGGGGCAGACAATCAGCCCCAGCATTTT. Encoded protein: CASSLLGADNQPQHF.

A remark on this clone: An end of the junction differs from the germline gene, which may be a read error. The rearrangement uses TRBV30 and TRBJ1-1; TRBD1 aligns across 9 bases. This CDR3 contains 12 residues. Germline V CDR1 and CDR2: GTSNPN, SVGIG (reference sequence). CDR3 amino acids: CACSLQGAEAFF. In nucleotides, the CDR3 is TGTGCCTGTTCCCTACAGGGGGCTGAGGCTTTCTTT.

V gene TRBV29-1 combines with J gene TRBJ2-1; the D is unclear. Trimming took 4 bases from V and 2 from J, leaving 3 bases between them. CDR1 and CDR2 (germline): SQVTM, ANQGSEA. CDR3 length: 11 residues. The CDR3 sequence: CSVATYNEQFF. The CDR3 coding sequence is TGCAGCGTTGCTACCTACAATGAGCAGTTCTTC.

As regards this clone: One junction end disagrees with the germline gene, perhaps due to a read error. This chain links TRBV7-9 with TRBJ2-7; D gene uncertain. The CDR3 contains 12 residues. From germline, CDR1 is SEHNR and CDR2 FQNEAQ (reference sequence). The CDR3 nucleotides read TGTTCCAGCAGCTTGAGCGCTTACGAGCAGTACTTC. Translated: CSSSLSAYEQYF.

The chain links TRBV9 to TRBJ1-1; the D is unclear. Trimming removed 0 bases at V and 1 base at J, with 7 bases between. This CDR3 is built from 14 residues. The germline V gene has CDR1 SGDLS and CDR2 YYNGEE. The CDR3 sequence is CASSVAQKNTEAFF. The CDR3 nucleotides read TGTGCCAGCAGCGTAGCCCAGAAGAACACTGAAGCTTTCTTT.

The gene calls are TRBV7-2 and TRBJ2-3, with 10 nucleotides matching TRBD1. Germline V gene lookup returns CDR1 SGHTA and CDR2 FQGNSA. The CDR3 totals 17 residues. Trimming at V came to 4 bases and at J to 3 bases, leaving 10 bases not matched to a gene. The CDR3 sequence is CASSSRTGGYRTDTQYF. In nucleotides, the CDR3 is TGTGCCAGCAGCTCCCGGACAGGGGGGTATCGGACAGATACGCAGTATTTT.

V gene TRBV29-1 combines with J gene TRBJ1-2, with D possibly TRBD1 on 5 matching bases. Germline CDR1 is SQVTM and CDR2 is ANQGSEA. CDR3 length: 12 amino acids. V lost 7 bases and J lost 2, with 11 bases in between. CDR3 in amino acids: CSAGHQNYGYTF. As DNA, the CDR3 is TGCAGCGCCGGACATCAGAACTATGGCTACACCTTC.

V is TRBV27 and J is TRBJ1-3; 7 bases line up with TRBD1. V shed 4 bases and J 0 bases; nucleotides not matched to a gene: 6. The CDR3 covers 16 residues. Germline V gives CDR1 MNHEY, CDR2 SMNVEV (reference sequence). CDR3 nucleotide sequence: TGTGCCAGCAGTTCGGGACAGCCGCCCTCTGGAAACACCATATATTTT. It is translated as CASSSGQPPSGNTIYF.